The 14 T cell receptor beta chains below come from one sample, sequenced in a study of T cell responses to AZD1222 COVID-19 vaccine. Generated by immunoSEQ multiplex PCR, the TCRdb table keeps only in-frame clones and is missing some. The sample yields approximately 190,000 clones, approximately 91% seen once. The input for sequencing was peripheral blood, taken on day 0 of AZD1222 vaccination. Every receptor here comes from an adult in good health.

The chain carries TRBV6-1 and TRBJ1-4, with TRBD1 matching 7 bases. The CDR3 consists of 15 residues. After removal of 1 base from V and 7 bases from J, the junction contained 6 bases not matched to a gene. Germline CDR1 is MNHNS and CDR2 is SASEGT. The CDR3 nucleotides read TGTGCCAGCAGTGAAGGGAAACAGGGGTCTGAAAAACTGTTTTTT. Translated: CASSEGKQGSEKLFF.

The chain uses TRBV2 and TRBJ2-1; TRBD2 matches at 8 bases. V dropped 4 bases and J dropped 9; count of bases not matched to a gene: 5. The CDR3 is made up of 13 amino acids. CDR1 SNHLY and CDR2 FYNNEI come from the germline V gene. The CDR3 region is CASSVVRGGEQFF. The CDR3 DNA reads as TGTGCCAGCAGTGTCGTTCGGGGGGGTGAGCAGTTCTTC.

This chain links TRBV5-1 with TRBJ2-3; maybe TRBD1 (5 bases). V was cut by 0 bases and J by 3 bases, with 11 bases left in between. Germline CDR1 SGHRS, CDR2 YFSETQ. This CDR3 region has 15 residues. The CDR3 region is CASSLATRDTDTQYF. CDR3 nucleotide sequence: TGCGCCAGCAGCTTGGCCACCAGGGATACAGATACGCAGTATTTT.

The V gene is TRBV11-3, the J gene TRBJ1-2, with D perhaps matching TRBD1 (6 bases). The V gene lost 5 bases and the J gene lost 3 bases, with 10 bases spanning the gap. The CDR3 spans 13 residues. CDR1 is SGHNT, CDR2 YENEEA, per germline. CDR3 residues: CASSGDNYYGYTF. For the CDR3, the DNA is TGTGCCAGCAGCGGGGACAATTACTATGGCTACACCTTC.

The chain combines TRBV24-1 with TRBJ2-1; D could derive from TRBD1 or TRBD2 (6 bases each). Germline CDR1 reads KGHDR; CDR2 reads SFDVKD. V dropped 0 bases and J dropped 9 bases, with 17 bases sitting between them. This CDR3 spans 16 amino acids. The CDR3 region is CATSDLREPKGGEQFF. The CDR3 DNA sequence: TGTGCCACCAGTGATTTGCGGGAACCTAAGGGGGGTGAGCAGTTCTTC.

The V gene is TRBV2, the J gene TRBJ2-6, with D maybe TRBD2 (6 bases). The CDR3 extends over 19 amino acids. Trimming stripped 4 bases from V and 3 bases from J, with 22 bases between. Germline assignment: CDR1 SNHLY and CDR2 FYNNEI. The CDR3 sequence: CASSAPGRRAALGANVLTF. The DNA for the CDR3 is TGTGCCAGCAGTGCACCGGGACGGAGGGCGGCTCTTGGGGCCAACGTCCTGACTTTC.

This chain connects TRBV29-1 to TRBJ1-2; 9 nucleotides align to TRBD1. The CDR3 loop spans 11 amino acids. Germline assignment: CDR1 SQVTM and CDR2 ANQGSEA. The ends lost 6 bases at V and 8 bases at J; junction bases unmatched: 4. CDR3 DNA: TGCAGCGTGAGGGACAGGGAAGGCTACACCTTC. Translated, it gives CSVRDREGYTF.

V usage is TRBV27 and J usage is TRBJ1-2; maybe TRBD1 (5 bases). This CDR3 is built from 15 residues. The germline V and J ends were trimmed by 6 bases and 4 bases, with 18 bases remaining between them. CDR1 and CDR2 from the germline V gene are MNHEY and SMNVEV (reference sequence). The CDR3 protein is CASSPREGKIYGYTF. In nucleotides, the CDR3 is TGTGCCAGCAGCCCCCGGGAGGGGAAAATCTATGGCTACACCTTC.

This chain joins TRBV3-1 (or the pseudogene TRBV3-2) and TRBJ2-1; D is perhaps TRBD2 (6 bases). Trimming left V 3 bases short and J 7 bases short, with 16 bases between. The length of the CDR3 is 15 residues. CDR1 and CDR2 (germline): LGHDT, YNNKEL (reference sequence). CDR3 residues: CASSQFPGGNNEQFF. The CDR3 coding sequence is TGTGCCAGCAGCCAGTTCCCCGGAGGGAATAATGAGCAGTTCTTC.

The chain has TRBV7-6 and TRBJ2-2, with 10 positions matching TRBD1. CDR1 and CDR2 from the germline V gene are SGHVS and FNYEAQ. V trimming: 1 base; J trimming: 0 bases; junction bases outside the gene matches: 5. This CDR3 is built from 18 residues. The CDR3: CASSLEGTGAANTGELFF. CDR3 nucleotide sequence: TGTGCCAGCAGCTTAGAGGGGACAGGGGCGGCGAACACCGGGGAGCTGTTTTTT.

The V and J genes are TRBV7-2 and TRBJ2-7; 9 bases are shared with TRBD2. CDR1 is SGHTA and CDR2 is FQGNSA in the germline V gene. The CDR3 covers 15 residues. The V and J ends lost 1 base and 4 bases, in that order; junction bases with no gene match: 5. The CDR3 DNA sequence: TGTGCCAGCAGCTTAGAAGCGCTAGCGGGGTACGAGCAGTACTTC. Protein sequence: CASSLEALAGYEQYF.

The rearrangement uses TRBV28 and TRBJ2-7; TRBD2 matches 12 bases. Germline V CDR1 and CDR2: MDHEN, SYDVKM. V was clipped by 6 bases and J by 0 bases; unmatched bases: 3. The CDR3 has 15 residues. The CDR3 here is CASRETSGSSYEQYF. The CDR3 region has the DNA TGTGCCAGCAGGGAGACTAGCGGGAGCTCCTACGAGCAGTACTTC.

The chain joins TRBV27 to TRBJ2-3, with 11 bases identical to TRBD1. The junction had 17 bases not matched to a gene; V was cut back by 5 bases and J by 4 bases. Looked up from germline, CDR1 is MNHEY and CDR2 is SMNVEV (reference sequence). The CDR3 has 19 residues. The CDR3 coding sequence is TGTGCCAGCAGTAGCAGGACAGGGGGCGCCCGGCGGAAATCAGATACGCAGTATTTT. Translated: CASSSRTGGARRKSDTQYF.

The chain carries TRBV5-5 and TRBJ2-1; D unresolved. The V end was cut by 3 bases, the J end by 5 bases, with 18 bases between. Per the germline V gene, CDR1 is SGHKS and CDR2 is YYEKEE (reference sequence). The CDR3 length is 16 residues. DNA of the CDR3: TGTGCCAGCAGCTCCCTCGGCTTGGGCGATGACAATGAGCAGTTCTTC. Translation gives CASSSLGLGDDNEQFF.